This passage covers 16 T cell receptor beta chains from one sample sequenced in a study of shared clonotypes between healthy human individuals (dated by TCRdb to 2018 to 2021). Library prep was done by the immunoSEQ multiplex PCR assay. As stored in TCRdb, this immuneACCESS dataset retains in-frame rearrangements with V and J assigned. A fraction of the clones does not appear; measured against another copy, unresolved V genes explain less than half of the discrepancy, and the remainder lacks a known reason. In this sample the table shows about 2,200,000 clones, just over 90% of which occur a single time. The ten largest clones capture about 1.8% of the sample. For the CD8 naive samples, CD45RO-negative cells were positively selected for CCR7, yielding a CD45RA+CCR7+ population from which TemRA cells were excluded. The specimen sequenced was naive CD8+ T cells from PBMCs. The sample's cell subset or site label, in plain terms: CD45RA+CCR7+. The source of these receptors is a man between 18 and 35 years old in good health. Some clones in this sample may be carry-over from other donors' samples.

The CDR3 protein is CASSVTRRLAGDTQYF. CDR3 in DNA: TGTGCCAGCAGCGTAACCCGCCGACTAGCGGGGGATACGCAGTATTTT. The genes are TRBV9 and TRBJ2-3; 11 bases match TRBD2. J gave up 6 bases and V 1 base, and 7 bases lay outside the gene matches. CDR1 SGDLS and CDR2 YYNGEE come from the germline V gene. This CDR3 is built from 16 residues.

J is TRBJ2-1 and V is TRBV27; 9 bases align to TRBD1. The CDR3 length is 14 residues. CDR1 is MNHEY, CDR2 SMNVEV, per germline (reference sequence). V was pared by 7 bases and J by 8 bases, with 9 bases of the junction left unmatched. CDR3 nucleotides: TGTGCCAGCAAATCCATGACAGGGGGGGATGAGCAGTTCTTC. It specifies CASKSMTGGDEQFF.

The chain employs TRBV7-9 and TRBJ1-2; 10 bases are shared with TRBD1. The V and J ends lost 1 base and 6 bases, in that order; junction bases with no gene match: 5. This CDR3 spans 15 amino acids. CDR1 SEHNR and CDR2 FQNEAQ come from the germline V gene (reference sequence). In DNA, the CDR3 is TGTGCCAGCAGCTTAGGGACAGGGGGTTTAAATGGCTACACCTTC. This sequence encodes CASSLGTGGLNGYTF.

The V gene is TRBV5-6, the J gene TRBJ1-5; a possible D gene is TRBD1 (5 bases). The germline CDR1 and CDR2 sequences are SGHDT and YYEEEE. The V and J ends lost 4 bases and 1 base respectively, with 15 bases between them. The CDR3 extends over 16 amino acids. CDR3 DNA sequence: TGTGCCAGCAGCGGGGAGGTAGGGGTGAGCAATCAGCCCCAGCATTTT. Its protein product is CASSGEVGVSNQPQHF. The whole variable domain, filled in from reference TRBV5-6 and TRBJ1-5, reads DAGVTQSPTHLIKTRGQQVTLRCSPKSGHDTVSWYQQALGQGPQFIFQYYEEEERQRGNFPDRFSGHQFPNYSSELNVNALLLGDSALYLCASSGEVGVSNQPQHFGDGTRLSIL.

The chain couples TRBV15 to TRBJ2-1; no definite D call. Trimming took off 1 base at V and 6 bases at J, with 7 bases between the two ends. The germline V gene encodes CDR1 LNHNV and CDR2 YYDKDF (reference sequence). CDR3 size: 13 residues. CDR3 in DNA: TGTGCCACCAGCAGAGGACCGGGCAATGAGCAGTTCTTC. It codes for CATSRGPGNEQFF.

The rearrangement links TRBV5-1 to TRBJ2-7; possibly TRBD1 or TRBD2 for D (5 bases each). The V gene lost 3 bases and the J gene lost 4 bases, with 8 bases spanning the gap. This CDR3 comprises 12 residues. The germline CDR1 and CDR2 sequences are SGHRS and YFSETQ. CDR3 sequence: CASSWDRYEQYF. CDR3 nucleotides: TGCGCCAGCAGCTGGGACCGGTACGAGCAGTACTTC.

This chain links TRBV30 with TRBJ2-1, with D perhaps matching TRBD2 (5 bases). V was trimmed by 2 bases and J by 1 base, leaving 15 bases between them. The germline V gene has CDR1 GTSNPN and CDR2 SVGIG (reference sequence). The CDR3 runs to 16 residues. The CDR3 DNA reads TGTGCCTGGAGTAGACCGGGGTTACCTTCCTACAATGAGCAGTTCTTC. Protein: CAWSRPGLPSYNEQFF.

The chain has TRBV7-9 and TRBJ2-7, with TRBD1 as a possible D gene (5 bases). The CDR3 is 14 amino acids. CDR1 SEHNR and CDR2 FQNEAQ come from the germline V gene (reference sequence). Trimming shortened V by 5 bases and J by 3 bases, and 14 bases separated the two germline ends. The CDR3 DNA is TGTGCCAGCAGCCTCCCAGGGCCCAACTACGAGCAGTACTTC. Its protein is CASSLPGPNYEQYF. The whole variable domain, filled in from reference TRBV7-9 and TRBJ2-7, reads DTGVSQNPRHKITKRGQNVTFRCDPISEHNRLYWYRQTLGQGPEFLTYFQNEAQLEKSRLLSDRFSAERPKGSFSTLEIQRTEQGDSAMYLCASSLPGPNYEQYFGPGTRLTVT.

The V and J genes are TRBV5-1 and TRBJ2-5; a possible D gene is TRBD2 (5 bases). Germline V gene data show CDR1 as SGHRS and CDR2 as YFSETQ. The germline V and J ends were trimmed by 0 bases and 2 bases, with 11 bases remaining between them. CDR3 size: 15 residues. DNA for the CDR3: TGCGCCAGCAGCTTGGCCCCTCGGGGACAAGAGACCCAGTACTTC. Residues: CASSLAPRGQETQYF.

About this clone: The same CDR3 can be traced to other DNA sequences in this sample. The chain employs TRBV27 and TRBJ1-5; 7 nucleotides agree with TRBD1. The V gene's germline CDR1 is MNHEY and CDR2 SMNVEV (reference sequence). The length of the CDR3 is 14 residues. J lost 7 bases, V lost 3 bases, and 6 bases had no gene match. The chain's CDR3 is CASSLIGGGQPQHF. In DNA, the CDR3 is TGTGCCAGCAGTTTGATAGGGGGCGGACAGCCCCAGCATTTT.

The rearrangement links TRBV7-9 to TRBJ2-5, with a possible D match to TRBD2 (6 bases). There are 15 residues in the CDR3. The germline V gene has CDR1 SEHNR and CDR2 FQNEAQ (reference sequence). V lost 4 bases to trimming and J lost 4 bases, with 16 bases between them. The CDR3 protein is CASSSVGWGLETQYF. For the CDR3, the DNA is TGTGCCAGCAGCTCCGTCGGGTGGGGACTAGAGACCCAGTACTTC.

The rearrangement joins TRBV7-3 to TRBJ2-3; 10 nucleotides line up with TRBD2. Unmatched junction bases numbered 4, after V lost 2 bases and J lost 5 bases. In germline, CDR1 is SGHTA, CDR2 FQGTGA. CDR3 length: 15 residues. CDR3 sequence: CASSLWLAGVDTQYF. The CDR3, as DNA: TGTGCCAGCAGCTTATGGCTAGCGGGAGTAGATACGCAGTATTTT.

CDR3 nucleotide sequence: TGTGCCAGCAGCTTATCGACAGGGACGAGCGAGCAGTACTTC. Translated, it gives CASSLSTGTSEQYF. The rearrangement links TRBV7-9 to TRBJ2-7; 7 positions match TRBD1. Trimming at V came to 2 bases and at J to 6 bases, leaving 7 bases not matched to a gene. The CDR3 is made up of 14 amino acids. CDR1 and CDR2 (germline): SEHNR, FQNEAQ (reference sequence).

This chain joins TRBV29-1 and TRBJ1-2, with 9 bases fitting TRBD1. In germline, CDR1 is SQVTM, CDR2 ANQGSEA. The CDR3 covers 13 residues. The ends lost 6 bases at V and 5 bases at J; junction bases unmatched: 7. The CDR3 coding sequence is TGCAGCGTACCTCCGGGACAGGGTTATGGCTACACCTTC. Its translation: CSVPPGQGYGYTF.

This rearrangement joins TRBV29-1 to TRBJ2-2; TRBD1 agrees at 7 bases. Looked up from germline, CDR1 is SQVTM and CDR2 is ANQGSEA. Trimming at V came to 7 bases and at J to 3 bases, leaving 8 bases not matched to a gene. This CDR3 comprises 14 residues. CDR3 coding DNA: TGCAGCGCCGAAACAGGGGAGTACACCGGGGAGCTGTTTTTT. Amino acid sequence: CSAETGEYTGELFF.

This clone was counted once. V and J are TRBV11-3 and TRBJ2-2, with D perhaps matching TRBD2 (5 bases). CDR3 length: 13 residues. CDR1 and CDR2 from the germline V gene are SGHNT and YENEEA. Between the trimmed V and J ends, which lost 3 bases and 6 bases, there was a span of 8 bases. The DNA of the CDR3 is TGTGCCAGCAGCTTTCGGGGATCCGGGGAGCTGTTTTTT. Translating gives CASSFRGSGELFF.